The 2 T cell receptor beta chains in this list originate from one sample, sequenced in a study of cytomegalovirus exposure and HLA in healthy donors. Primers for the PCR totalled 60 Vbeta and 13 Jbeta. TCRdb's copy holds only in-frame clones and misses some; the assay was immunoSEQ multiplex PCR. The table has approximately 89,000 clones, approximately 76% seen once. Sequenced sample: PBMCs. These TCRs come from a male donor in good health and CMV-seronegative.

The chain carries TRBV14 and TRBJ2-1; maybe TRBD1 (5 bases). The ends were cut back, 2 bases at V and 9 bases at J, with 11 bases in the middle. The CDR3 has 13 amino acids. Germline lookup yields CDR1 SGHDN and CDR2 FVKESK. Here the CDR3 DNA reads TGTGCCAGCAGCCAAATCAGGGTGGGTGAGCAGTTCTTC. Its translation is CASSQIRVGEQFF.

This rearrangement joins TRBV7-2 to TRBJ1-1; 9 nucleotides align to TRBD1. Trimming at V came to 5 bases and at J to 5 bases, leaving 21 bases not matched to a gene. CDR3 length: 19 amino acids. Germline assignment: CDR1 SGHTA and CDR2 FQGNSA. Here the CDR3 DNA reads TGTGCCAGCAGCAAAAACCCCGGGACAGGGATACGAACAGTTACTGAAGCTTTCTTT. Residues: CASSKNPGTGIRTVTEAFF.